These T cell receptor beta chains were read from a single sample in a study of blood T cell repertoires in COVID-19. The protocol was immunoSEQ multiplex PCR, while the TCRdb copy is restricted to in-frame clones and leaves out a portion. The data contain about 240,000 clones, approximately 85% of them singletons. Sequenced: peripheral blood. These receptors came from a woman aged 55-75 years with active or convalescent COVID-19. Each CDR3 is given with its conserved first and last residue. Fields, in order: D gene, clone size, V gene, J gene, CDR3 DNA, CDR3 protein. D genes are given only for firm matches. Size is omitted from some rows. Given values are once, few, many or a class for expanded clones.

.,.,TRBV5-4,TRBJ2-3,TGTGCCAGCAGTTCGGGCAGGGCTGGCGATACGCAGTATTTT,CASSSGRAGDTQYF
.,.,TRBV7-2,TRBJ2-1,TGTGCCAGCAGCTCGGGAATGGGCTCCTACAATGAGCAGTTCTTC,CASSSGMGSYNEQFF
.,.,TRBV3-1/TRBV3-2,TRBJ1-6,TGTGCCAGCAGTCCCACAGGGAATTCACCCCTCCACTTT,CASSPTGNSPLHF
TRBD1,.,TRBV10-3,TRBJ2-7,TGTGCCGCGAAGGGACAGGGGTCCTACGAGCAGTACTTC,CAAKGQGSYEQYF
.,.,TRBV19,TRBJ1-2,TGTGCCAGTAGTATGACGGGATCCTCTAGCTATGGCTACACCTTC,CASSMTGSSSYGYTF
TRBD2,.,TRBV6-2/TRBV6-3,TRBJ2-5,TGTGCCAGCAGTTCTAGCGGGGGGGCCGTGAAGACCCAGTACTTC,CASSSSGGAVKTQYF
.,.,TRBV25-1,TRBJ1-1,TGTGCCAGCAGTGAACTTAGGCAGGGAGGAGGTGAAGCTTTCTTT,CASSELRQGGGEAFF
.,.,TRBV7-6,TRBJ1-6,TGTGCCAGCAGCTTAACCGGGACACTAGGCTCACCCCTCCACTTT,CASSLTGTLGSPLHF
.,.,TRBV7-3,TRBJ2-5,TGTGCCAGTGGTCAGGGGTACCAAGAGACCCAGTACTTC,CASGQGYQETQYF
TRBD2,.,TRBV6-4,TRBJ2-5,TGTGCCAGCAGACCCGCGGGACTAGCGGGGGGACAAGAGACCCAGTACTTC,CASRPAGLAGGQETQYF
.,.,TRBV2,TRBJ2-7,TGTGCCAGCAGTGAAAGGGGAGGATACTACGAGCAGTACTTC,CASSERGGYYEQYF
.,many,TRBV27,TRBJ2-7,TGTGCCAGCAGTTCTAACAGGGTCCCCTACGAGCAGTACTTC,CASSSNRVPYEQYF
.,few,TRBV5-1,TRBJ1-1,TGCGCCAGCAGCCCCCAAACAGGTAACACTGAAGCTTTCTTT,CASSPQTGNTEAFF
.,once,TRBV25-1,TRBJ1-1,TGTGCCAGCAGTGGGACCGGGAGTGCTGAAGCTTTCTTT,CASSGTGSAEAFF
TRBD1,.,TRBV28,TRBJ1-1,TGTGCCAGCACCTCTGCGGCGGGGACAGTCAACACTGAAGCTTTCTTT,CASTSAAGTVNTEAFF
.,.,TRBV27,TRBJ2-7,TGTGCCAGCAGACGACTCGGCTCCTACGAGCAGTACTTC,CASRRLGSYEQYF
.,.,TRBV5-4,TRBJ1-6,TGTGCCAGCAGCTTGGATCAGGCCAATACACCCCTCCACTTT,CASSLDQANTPLHF
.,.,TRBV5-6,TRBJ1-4,TGTGCCAGCAGCTTGCTGTTTACAACTAATGAAAAACTGTTTTTT,CASSLLFTTNEKLFF
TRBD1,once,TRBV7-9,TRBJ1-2,TGTGCCAGCAGCTTCGGTCGCACAGGGGACTATGGCTACACCTTC,CASSFGRTGDYGYTF
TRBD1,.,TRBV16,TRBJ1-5,TGTGCCAGCAGCCAATTGGGGACCGGGACAGGGATTCAGCCCCAGCATTTT,CASSQLGTGTGIQPQHF
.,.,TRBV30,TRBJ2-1,TGTGCCTGGAGTGGGCGGGCATACAATGAGCAGTTCTTC,CAWSGRAYNEQFF
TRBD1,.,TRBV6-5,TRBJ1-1,TGTGCCAGCAGTAGGACAGGGTACACTGAAGCTTTCTTT,CASSRTGYTEAFF
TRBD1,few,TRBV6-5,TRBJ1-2,TGTGCCAGCAGTACAGGGGGAGTTGGCTACACCTTC,CASSTGGVGYTF
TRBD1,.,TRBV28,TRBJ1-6,TGTGCCAGTAGCAAAGGGGGCAATAATTCACCCCTCCACTTT,CASSKGGNNSPLHF
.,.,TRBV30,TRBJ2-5,TGTGCCTGGAACACAGGGCGGGAAGAGACCCAGTACTTC,CAWNTGREETQYF
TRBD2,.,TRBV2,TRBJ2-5,TGTGCCAGCAGCCCGGCCAGCGGGGGGGGAGAGACCCAGTACTTC,CASSPASGGGETQYF
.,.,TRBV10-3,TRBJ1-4,TGTGCCATCAGTGCGATTTTGGGGGAGGGTGAAAAACTGTTTTTT,CAISAILGEGEKLFF
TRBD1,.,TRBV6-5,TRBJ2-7,TGTGCCAGCAGCCCCGGACAGGGGGCAAGCTACGAGCAGTACTTC,CASSPGQGASYEQYF
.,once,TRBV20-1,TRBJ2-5,TGCAGTGCTAGTAAGGCAGGGGTGGGCGAGAAGACCCAGTACTTC,CSASKAGVGEKTQYF
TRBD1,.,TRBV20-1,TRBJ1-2,TGCAGTGCTAGTCCACAGGGGGCTTATGGCTACACCTTC,CSASPQGAYGYTF
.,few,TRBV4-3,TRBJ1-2,TGCGCCAGCAGCCAAGAAAGAGGCAGGGACTATGGCTACACCTTC,CASSQERGRDYGYTF
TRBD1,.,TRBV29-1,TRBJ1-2,TGCAGCGTTGTGATGTTACGGACAGGGCGGAACTATGGCTACACCTTC,CSVVMLRTGRNYGYTF
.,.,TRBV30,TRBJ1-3,TGTGCCTGGAGTCCCTCCGCACACCCTTCTGGAAACACCATATATTTT,CAWSPSAHPSGNTIYF
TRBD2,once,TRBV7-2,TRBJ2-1,TGTGCCAGCAGCTCCTCGACTAGCGGGGGATACAATGAGCAGTTCTTC,CASSSSTSGGYNEQFF
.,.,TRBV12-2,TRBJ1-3,TGTGCAAGTCGCCCCCGCGGGTCGGGCTCTGGAAACACCATATATTTT,CASRPRGSGSGNTIYF
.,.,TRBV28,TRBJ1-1,TGTGCCAGCAGACGCCCCCAGGGGATGAACACTGAAGCTTTCTTT,CASRRPQGMNTEAFF
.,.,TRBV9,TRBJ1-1,TGTGCCAGCAGCGCCAGGGTGAATGGTGCCACTGAAGCTTTCTTT,CASSARVNGATEAFF
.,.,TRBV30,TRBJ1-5,TGTGCCTGGAGTCGACAGGATCAAGTTAGCAATCAGCCCCAGCATTTT,CAWSRQDQVSNQPQHF
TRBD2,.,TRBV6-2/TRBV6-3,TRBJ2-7,TGTGCCAGCAGTTACGTGTGGATGCTAGCGGGGGGTAACTCCTACGAGCAGTACTTC,CASSYVWMLAGGNSYEQYF
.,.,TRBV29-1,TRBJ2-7,TGCAGCGTTGAAGCAGGGCGCTACGAGCAGTACTTC,CSVEAGRYEQYF
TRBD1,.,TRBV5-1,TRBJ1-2,TGCGCCAGCAGCTCCTCCGGGACAGACTATGGCTACACCTTC,CASSSSGTDYGYTF
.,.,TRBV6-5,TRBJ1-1,TGTGCCAGCAGTTATGAGGGCCGAGACACTGAAGCTTTCTTT,CASSYEGRDTEAFF
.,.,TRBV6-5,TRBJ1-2,TGTGCCAGCAGTTATCTAATCCCTGACAGCAGCTATGGCTACACCTTC,CASSYLIPDSSYGYTF
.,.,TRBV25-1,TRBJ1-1,TGTGCCAGCAGTGTCGGTCCGGGACTAGAAGCTTTCTTT,CASSVGPGLEAFF
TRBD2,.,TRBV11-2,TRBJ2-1,TGTGCCAGCAGCCCGGCTAGGACTAGAGCTAATGAGCAGTTCTTC,CASSPARTRANEQFF
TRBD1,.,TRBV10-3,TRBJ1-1,TGTGCCATCAGTGAGGGGGGACAGGGGGGATTGGCGGCTTTCTTT,CAISEGGQGGLAAFF
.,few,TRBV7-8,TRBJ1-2,TGTGCCAGCAGCTCTCTACAGGGCTCTAACGACTATGGCTACACCTTC,CASSSLQGSNDYGYTF
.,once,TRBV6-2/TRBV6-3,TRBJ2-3,TGTGCCAGCAGTCCCGGATTAGCGTCGAGCACAGATACGCAGTATTTT,CASSPGLASSTDTQYF
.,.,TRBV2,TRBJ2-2,TGTGCCAGCAGTTCGGACACCGGGGAGCTGTTTTTT,CASSSDTGELFF
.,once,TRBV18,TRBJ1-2,TGTGCCAGCTCACCTACCCGGGACTACTATGGCTACACCTTC,CASSPTRDYYGYTF
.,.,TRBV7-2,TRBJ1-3,TGTGCCAGCAGCCCAGGGTGGAGTGCAGGAAACACCATATATTTT,CASSPGWSAGNTIYF
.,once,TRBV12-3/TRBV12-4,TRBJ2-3,TGTGCCAGCAGGAAACCCCTCGGGGATACGCAGTATTTT,CASRKPLGDTQYF
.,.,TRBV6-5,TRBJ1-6,TGTGCCAGCAGTTACTCGCAGATTTATAATTCACCCCTCCACTTT,CASSYSQIYNSPLHF